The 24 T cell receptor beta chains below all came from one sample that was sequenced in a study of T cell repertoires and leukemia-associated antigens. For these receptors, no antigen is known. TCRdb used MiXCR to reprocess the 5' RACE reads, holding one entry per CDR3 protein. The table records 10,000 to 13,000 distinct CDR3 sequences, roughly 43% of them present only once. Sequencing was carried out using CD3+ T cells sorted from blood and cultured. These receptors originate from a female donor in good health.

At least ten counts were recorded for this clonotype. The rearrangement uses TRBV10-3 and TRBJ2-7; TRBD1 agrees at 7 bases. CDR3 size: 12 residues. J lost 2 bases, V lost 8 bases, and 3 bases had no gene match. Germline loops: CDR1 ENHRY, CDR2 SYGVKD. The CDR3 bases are TGTGCCATCGGGACAGAGGCCTACGAGCAGTACTTC. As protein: CAIGTEAYEQYF.

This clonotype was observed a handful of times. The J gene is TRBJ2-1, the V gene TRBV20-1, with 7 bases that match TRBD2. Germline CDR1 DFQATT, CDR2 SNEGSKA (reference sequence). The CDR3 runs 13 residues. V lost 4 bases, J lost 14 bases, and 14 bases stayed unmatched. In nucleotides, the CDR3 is TGCAGTGCTAACCCTAGCCCAATTGGGGGGGAGTTCTTC. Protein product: CSANPSPIGGEFF.

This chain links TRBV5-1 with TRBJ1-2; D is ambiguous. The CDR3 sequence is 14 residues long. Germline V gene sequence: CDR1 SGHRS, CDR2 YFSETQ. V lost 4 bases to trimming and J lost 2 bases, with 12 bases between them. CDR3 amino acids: CASSPSPGNYGYTF. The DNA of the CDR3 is TGCGCCAGCAGCCCCAGTCCTGGCAACTATGGCTACACCTTC.

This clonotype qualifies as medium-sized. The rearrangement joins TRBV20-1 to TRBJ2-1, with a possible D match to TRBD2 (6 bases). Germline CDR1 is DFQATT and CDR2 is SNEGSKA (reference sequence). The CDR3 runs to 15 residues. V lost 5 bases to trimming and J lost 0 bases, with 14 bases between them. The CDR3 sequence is CSAWGLLRSYNEQFF. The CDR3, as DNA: TGCAGTGCTTGGGGACTGCTACGCTCCTACAATGAGCAGTTCTTC.

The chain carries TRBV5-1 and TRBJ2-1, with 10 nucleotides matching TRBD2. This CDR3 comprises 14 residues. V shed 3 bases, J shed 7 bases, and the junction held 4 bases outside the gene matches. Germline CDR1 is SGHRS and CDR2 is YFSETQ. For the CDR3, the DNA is TGCGCCAGCAGCTCTGGACTAGCGGCTAATGAGCAGTTCTTC. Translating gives CASSSGLAANEQFF.

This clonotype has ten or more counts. CDR3: CASSLGLAGLDTQYF. The CDR3 DNA reads TGCGCCAGCAGCTTGGGACTAGCGGGATTGGATACGCAGTATTTT. V and J are TRBV5-1 and TRBJ2-3; 11 bases fit TRBD2. V shed 0 bases, J shed 6 bases, and the junction held 3 bases outside the gene matches. This CDR3 has 15 amino acids. CDR1 and CDR2 from the germline V gene are SGHRS and YFSETQ.

As DNA, the CDR3 is TGCAGTGCTAGTTTCCCCTTCAGGGTTACTGAAGCTTTCTTT. Amino acids: CSASFPFRVTEAFF. V is TRBV20-1 and J is TRBJ1-1; the D gene is possibly TRBD1 (5 bases). CDR1 and CDR2 from the germline V gene are DFQATT and SNEGSKA (reference sequence). V was shortened by 3 bases and J by 5 bases, with 16 bases between the two germline ends. The length of the CDR3 is 14 residues.

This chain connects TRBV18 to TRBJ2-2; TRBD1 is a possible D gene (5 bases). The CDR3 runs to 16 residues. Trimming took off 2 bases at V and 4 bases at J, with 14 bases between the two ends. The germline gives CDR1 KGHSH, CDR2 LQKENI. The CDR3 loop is CASSPSLQGITGELFF. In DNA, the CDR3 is TGTGCCAGCTCACCATCGCTTCAGGGCATCACCGGGGAGCTGTTTTTT.

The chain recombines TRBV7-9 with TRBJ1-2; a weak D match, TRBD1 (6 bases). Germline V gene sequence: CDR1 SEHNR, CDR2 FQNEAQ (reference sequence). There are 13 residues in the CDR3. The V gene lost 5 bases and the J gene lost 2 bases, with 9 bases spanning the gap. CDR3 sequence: CASSSTGNYGYTF. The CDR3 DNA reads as TGTGCCAGCAGCAGCACAGGGAACTATGGCTACACCTTC.

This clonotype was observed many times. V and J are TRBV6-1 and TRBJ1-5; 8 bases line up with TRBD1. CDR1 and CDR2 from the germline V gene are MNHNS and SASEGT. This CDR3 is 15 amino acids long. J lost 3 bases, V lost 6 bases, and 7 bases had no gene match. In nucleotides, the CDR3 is TGTGCCAGCAGGTTGGGGGACAGGTCCAATCAGCCCCAGCATTTT. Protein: CASRLGDRSNQPQHF.

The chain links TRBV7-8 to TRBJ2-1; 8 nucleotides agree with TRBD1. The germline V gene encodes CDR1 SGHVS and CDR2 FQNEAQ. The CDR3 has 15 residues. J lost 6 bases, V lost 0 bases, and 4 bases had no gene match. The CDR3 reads CASSLAGTGFNEQFF. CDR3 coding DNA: TGTGCCAGCAGCTTAGCCGGGACAGGCTTCAATGAGCAGTTCTTC.

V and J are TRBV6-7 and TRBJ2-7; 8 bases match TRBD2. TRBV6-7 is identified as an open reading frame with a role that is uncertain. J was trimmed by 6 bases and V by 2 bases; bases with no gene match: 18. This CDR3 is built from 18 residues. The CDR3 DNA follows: TGTGCCAGCAGTTACACGGGAGGGCCCGAATGGAGCGGTAGCGAGCAGTACTTC. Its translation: CASSYTGGPEWSGSEQYF.

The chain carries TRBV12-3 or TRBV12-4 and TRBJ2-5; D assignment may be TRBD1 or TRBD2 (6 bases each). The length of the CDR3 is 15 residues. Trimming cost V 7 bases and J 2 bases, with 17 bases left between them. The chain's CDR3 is CASTPSGGRQETQYF. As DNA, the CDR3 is TGTGCCAGCACCCCGTCCGGGGGCCGGCAAGAGACCCAGTACTTC.

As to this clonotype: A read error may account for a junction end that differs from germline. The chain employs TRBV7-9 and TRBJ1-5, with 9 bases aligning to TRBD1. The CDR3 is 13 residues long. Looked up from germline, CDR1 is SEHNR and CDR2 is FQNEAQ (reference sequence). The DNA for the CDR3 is TGTGCCAGCAGCTACGGACAGGGGTTGCCCCAGCGTTTT. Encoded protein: CASSYGQGLPQRF.

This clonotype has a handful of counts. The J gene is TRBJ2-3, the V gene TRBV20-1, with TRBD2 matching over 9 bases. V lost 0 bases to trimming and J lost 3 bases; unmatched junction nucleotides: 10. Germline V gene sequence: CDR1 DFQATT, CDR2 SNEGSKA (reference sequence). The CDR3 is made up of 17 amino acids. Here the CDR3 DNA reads TGCAGTGCTAGAGATCCCCTAGCGGGATACGGAACAGATACGCAGTATTTT. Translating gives CSARDPLAGYGTDTQYF.

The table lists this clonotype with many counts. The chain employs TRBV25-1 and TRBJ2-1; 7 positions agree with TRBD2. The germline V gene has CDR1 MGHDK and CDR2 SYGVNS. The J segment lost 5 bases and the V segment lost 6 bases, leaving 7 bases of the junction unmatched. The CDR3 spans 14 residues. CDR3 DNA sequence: TGTGCCAGCAGCTCTAGCGGAGCAAACAATGAGCAGTTCTTC. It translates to CASSSSGANNEQFF.

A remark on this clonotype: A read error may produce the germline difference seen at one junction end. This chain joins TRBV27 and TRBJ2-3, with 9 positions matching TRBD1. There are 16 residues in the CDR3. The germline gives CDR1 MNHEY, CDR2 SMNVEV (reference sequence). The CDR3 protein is CASSPTGQGRGDEQFF. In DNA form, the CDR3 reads TGTGCCAGCAGCCCAACGGGACAGGGCAGGGGGGATGAGCAGTTCTTT.

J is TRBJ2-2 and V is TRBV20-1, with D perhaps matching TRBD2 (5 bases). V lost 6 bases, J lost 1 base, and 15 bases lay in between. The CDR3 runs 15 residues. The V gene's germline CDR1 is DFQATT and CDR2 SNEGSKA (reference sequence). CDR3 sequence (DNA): TGCAGTGCGCAAGCAGGAGGCGGGAACACCGGGGAGCTGTTTTTT. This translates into CSAQAGGGNTGELFF.

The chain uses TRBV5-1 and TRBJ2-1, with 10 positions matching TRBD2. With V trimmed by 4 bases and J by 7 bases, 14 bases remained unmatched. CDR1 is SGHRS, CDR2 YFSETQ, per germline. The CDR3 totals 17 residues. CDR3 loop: CASSPQYLAGGVNEQFF. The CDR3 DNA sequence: TGCGCCAGCAGCCCCCAGTACTTAGCGGGAGGAGTAAATGAGCAGTTCTTC.

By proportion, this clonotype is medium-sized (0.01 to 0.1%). The CDR3 region is CARLKRARVSYNEQFF. The CDR3 DNA is TGTGCCAGACTTAAAAGGGCGAGGGTCTCCTACAATGAGCAGTTCTTC. The chain links TRBV21-1 to TRBJ2-1; the table's D call of TRBD1 was not tested on the DNA. TRBV21-1 is noted as a pseudogene. This CDR3 is 16 amino acids long.

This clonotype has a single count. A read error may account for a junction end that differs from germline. Here the CDR3 reads CASSHGPYTEVFF. The CDR3 nucleotides are TGCGCCAGCAGCCACGGCCCTTACACTGAAGTTTTCTTT. V and J are TRBV4-3 and TRBJ1-1; D uncertain. The CDR3 is 13 residues long. Looked up from germline, CDR1 is LGHNA and CDR2 is YSLEER.

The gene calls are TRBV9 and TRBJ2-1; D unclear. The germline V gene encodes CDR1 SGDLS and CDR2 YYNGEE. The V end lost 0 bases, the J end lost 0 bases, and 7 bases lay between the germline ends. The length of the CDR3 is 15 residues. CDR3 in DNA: TGTGCCAGCAGCGTAGTGGAAGGCTCCTACAATGAGCAGTTCTTC. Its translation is CASSVVEGSYNEQFF.

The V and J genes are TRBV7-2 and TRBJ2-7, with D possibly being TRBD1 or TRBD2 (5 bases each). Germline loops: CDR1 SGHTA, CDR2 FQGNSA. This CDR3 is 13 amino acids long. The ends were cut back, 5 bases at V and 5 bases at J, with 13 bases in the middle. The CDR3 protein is CASSTGPRNEQYF. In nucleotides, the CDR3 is TGTGCCAGCAGCACGGGACCCCGCAACGAGCAGTACTTC.

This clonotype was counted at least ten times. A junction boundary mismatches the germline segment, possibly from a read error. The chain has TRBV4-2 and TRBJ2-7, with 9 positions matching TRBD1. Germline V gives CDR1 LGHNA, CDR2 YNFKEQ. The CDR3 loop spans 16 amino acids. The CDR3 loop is CASSQDGGQGKYGQYF. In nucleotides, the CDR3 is TGTGCCAGCAGCCAAGATGGTGGACAGGGGAAGTACGGGCAGTACTTC.